This T cell receptor beta chain was observed in a study of T cells expressing NK-cell markers. Study-wide background: Sorted T-cell subsets CD3+CD56+NKG2C+, CD3+CD56+NKG2C- and CD3+CD56-NKG2C+ were TCR beta-sequenced.

For this clonotype: Its specificity is unknown.

CDR3 length equals 14 residues. 5'RACE template switching with UMIs produced the TCR beta cDNA. No DNA is given; TCRdb re-called the 5' RACE reads and lists each CDR3 protein once. Here the sample table reports under 200,000 distinct CDR3 sequences. General study results and limits: One observes that, in several donors, these clonotypes were also the leading ones within the CD3+CD56-NKG2C+ fraction.

The receptor was derived from a woman aged 18 to 75 in good health. The V and J genes are TRBV12-3 or TRBV12-4 and TRBJ2-3. What was sequenced was blood T cells: a sorted CD56 or NKG2C T cell subset, CD4+ or CD8+ T cells, or bulk PBMC T cells (not recorded which). The CDR3 region is CASSSSGSKDTQYF.